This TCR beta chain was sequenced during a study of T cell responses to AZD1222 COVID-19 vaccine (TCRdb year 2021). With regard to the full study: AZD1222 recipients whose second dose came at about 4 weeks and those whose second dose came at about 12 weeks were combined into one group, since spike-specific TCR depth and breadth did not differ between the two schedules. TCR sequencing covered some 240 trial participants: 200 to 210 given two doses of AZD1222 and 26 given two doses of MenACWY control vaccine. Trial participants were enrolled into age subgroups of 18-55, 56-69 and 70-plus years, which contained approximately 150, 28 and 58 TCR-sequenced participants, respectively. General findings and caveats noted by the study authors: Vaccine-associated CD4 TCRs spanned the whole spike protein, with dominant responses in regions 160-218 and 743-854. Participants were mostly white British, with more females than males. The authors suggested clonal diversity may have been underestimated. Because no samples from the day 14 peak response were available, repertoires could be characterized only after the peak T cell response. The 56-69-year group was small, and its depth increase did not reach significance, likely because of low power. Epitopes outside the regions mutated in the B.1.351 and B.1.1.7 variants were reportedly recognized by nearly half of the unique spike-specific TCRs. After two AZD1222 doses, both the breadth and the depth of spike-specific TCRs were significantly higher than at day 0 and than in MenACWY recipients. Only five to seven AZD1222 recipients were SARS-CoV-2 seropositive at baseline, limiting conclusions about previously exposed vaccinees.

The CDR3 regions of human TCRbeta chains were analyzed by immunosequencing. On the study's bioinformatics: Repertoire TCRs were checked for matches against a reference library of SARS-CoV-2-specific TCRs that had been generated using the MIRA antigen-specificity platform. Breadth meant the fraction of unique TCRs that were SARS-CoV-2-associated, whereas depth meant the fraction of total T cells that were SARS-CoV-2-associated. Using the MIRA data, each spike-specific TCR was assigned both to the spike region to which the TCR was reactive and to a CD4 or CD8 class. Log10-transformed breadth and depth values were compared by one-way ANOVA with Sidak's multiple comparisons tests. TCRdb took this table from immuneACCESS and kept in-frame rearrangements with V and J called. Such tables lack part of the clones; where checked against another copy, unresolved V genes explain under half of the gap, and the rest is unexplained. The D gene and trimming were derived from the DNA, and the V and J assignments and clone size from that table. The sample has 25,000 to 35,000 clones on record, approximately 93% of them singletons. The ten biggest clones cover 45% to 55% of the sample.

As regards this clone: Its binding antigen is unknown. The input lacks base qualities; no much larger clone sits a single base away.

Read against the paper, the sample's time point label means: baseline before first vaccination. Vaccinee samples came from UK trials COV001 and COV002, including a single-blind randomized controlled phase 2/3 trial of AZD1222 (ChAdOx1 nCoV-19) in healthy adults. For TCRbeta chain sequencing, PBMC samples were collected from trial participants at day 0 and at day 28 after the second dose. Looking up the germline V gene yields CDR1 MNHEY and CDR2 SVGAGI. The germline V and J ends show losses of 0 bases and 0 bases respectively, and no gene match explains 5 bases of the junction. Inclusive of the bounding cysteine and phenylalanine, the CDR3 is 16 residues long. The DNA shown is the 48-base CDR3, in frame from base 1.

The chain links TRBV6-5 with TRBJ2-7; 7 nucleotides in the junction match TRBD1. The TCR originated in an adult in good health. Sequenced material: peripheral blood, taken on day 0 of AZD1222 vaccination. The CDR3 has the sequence CASSYSGGWSSYEQYF. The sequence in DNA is TGTGCCAGCAGTTACTCAGGGGGCTGGAGCTCCTACGAGCAGTACTTC.